This TCR beta chain derives from a study of blood T cell repertoires in COVID-19. This clone was picked up one time. This same CDR3 is encoded by further DNA sequences in the sample. TCRdb's table, derived via immunoSEQ multiplex PCR, lists solely in-frame clones and lacks some. The data contain 300,000 to 350,000 clones, over 70% of them singletons. Germline CDR1 is DFQATT and CDR2 is SNEGSKA (reference sequence). The germline V and J ends were trimmed by 4 bases and 6 bases, with 4 bases remaining between them. This CDR3 has 10 residues. The rearrangement joins TRBV20-1 to TRBJ2-1; no firm D call. The sample comprised peripheral blood. The TCR sequence derives from a woman aged 45-60 years with COVID-19, enrolled during active disease. CDR3 residues: CSAKRNEQFF. CDR3 nucleotides: TGCAGTGCTAAGCGCAATGAGCAGTTCTTC.